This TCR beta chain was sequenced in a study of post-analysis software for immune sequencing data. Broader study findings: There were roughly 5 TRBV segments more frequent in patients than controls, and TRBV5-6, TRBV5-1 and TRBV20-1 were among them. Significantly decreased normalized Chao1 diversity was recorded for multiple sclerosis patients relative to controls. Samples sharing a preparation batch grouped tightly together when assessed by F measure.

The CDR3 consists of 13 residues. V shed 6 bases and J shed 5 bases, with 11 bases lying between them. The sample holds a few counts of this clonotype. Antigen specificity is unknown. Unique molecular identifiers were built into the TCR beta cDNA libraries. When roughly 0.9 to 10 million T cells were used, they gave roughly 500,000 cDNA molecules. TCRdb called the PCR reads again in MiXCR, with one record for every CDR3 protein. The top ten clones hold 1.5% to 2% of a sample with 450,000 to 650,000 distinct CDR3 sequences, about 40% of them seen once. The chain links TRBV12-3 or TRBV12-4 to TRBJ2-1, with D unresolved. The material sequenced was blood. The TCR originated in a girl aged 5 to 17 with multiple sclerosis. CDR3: CASRLGWNNEQFF. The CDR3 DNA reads TGTGCCAGCAGGCTCGGCTGGAACAATGAGCAGTTCTTC.